The clone carrying this TCR beta chain occurred many times. The record originates from a study of early T cells in non-severe SARS-CoV-2 infection. TCRdb recomputed calls from the 5' RACE reads with MiXCR, one row per CDR3 protein. The table lists 35,000 to 40,000 distinct CDR3 sequences, roughly 6% of them singletons. Sequencing was performed on whole blood. The origin of this receptor is an adult who was a healthcare worker with PCR-confirmed SARS-CoV-2 infection or an uninfected control (not recorded which).

CDR3 region: CAISEARDYNEQFF. The CDR3 DNA reads as TGTGCCATCAGTGAAGCCCGGGATTACAATGAGCAGTTCTTC. The chain carries TRBV10-3 and TRBJ2-1; D may be TRBD2 (5 bases). In germline, CDR1 is ENHRY, CDR2 SYGVKD. The CDR3 loop spans 14 amino acids. The ends were cut back, 3 bases at V and 4 bases at J, with 10 bases in the middle.